This T cell receptor (beta chain) originates from a study of T-cell memory formation after mild COVID-19. This clonotype was seen more than once but under ten times. TCRdb re-analysed the 5' RACE reads in MiXCR, keeping a single row per CDR3 protein. The table records approximately 210,000 distinct CDR3 sequences, under 30% of them present only once. This CDR3 is built from 13 residues. This chain joins TRBV21-1 and TRBJ2-2; TRBD1, the table's D call, was not compared with the DNA. TRBV21-1 is noted as a pseudogene. Source material: PBMCs or a T cell subset sorted from them (not recorded which). This TCR derives from an adult woman who had mild COVID-19 (a few samples of this study predate the infection). Cell type and time point are not known. CDR3 loop: CASSGGNDGELFF. The CDR3 DNA reads TGTGCCAGCAGTGGGGGAAACGACGGGGAGCTGTTTTTT.